The following is a T cell receptor (beta chain) sequence with its context. Its antigen is not known. V dropped 5 bases and J dropped 6; count of bases not matched to a gene: 5. Per germline, CDR1 SGHTA and CDR2 FQGNSA. The CDR3 is 13 residues long. These data originate in a study of cytomegalovirus exposure and HLA in healthy donors. Looking at the study overall: Among the approximately 400 donors who were genotyped, about 80% fell in the genetic ancestry cluster that is associated with self-reported Caucasian donors. Overall study results and limits: Later analysis found that TCR beta chains associated with HLA were more clonally expanded than other, equally common chains. Across donors, most TCRs were seen rarely, yet some public ones were widespread.

60 Vbeta and 13 Jbeta primers were used in PCR. The data were produced by immunoSEQ multiplex PCR, yet TCRdb's version contains in-frame clones alone and is incomplete. The sample includes 150,000 to 250,000 clones. Sequencing was carried out using PBMCs. This sequence was found in a boy between 10 and 17 years old in good health and CMV-seronegative. The chain recombines TRBV7-2 with TRBJ2-3; TRBD2 matches 7 bases. CDR3 sequence (DNA): TGTGCCAGCAGCCACCGGGGGGTGGATACGCAGTATTTT. Protein product: CASSHRGVDTQYF.